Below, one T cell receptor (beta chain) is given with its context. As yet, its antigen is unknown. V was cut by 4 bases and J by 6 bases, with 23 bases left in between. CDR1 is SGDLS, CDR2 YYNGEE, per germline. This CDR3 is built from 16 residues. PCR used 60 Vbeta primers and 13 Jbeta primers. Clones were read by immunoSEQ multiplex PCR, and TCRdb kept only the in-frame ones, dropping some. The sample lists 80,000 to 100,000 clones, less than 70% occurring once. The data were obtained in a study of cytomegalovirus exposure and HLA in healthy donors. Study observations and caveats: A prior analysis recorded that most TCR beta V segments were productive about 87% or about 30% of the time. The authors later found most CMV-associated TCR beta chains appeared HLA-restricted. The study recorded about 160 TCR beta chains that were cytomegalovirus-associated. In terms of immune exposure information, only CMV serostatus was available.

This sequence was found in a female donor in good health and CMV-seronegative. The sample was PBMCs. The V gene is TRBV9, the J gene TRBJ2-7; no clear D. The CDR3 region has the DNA TGTGCCAGCAGCCCGAGTTCGTCTAGTTTTCCCTCCGAGCAGTACTTC. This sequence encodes CASSPSSSSFPSEQYF. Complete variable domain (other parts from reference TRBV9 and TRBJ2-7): DSGVTQTPKHLITATGQRVTLRCSPRSGDLSVYWYQQSLDQGLQFLIQYYNGEERAKGNILERFSAQQFPDLHSELNLSSLELGDSALYFCASSPSSSSFPSEQYFGPGTRLTVT.